This TCR beta chain is from a study of CD8 T cells in Susac syndrome. Whole-study results and caveats: In total CD8+ repertoires, some 15 Susac-specific public clones were found, and in CD8+ TEMRA repertoires, five were found.

Each Susac syndrome patient had definite or probable disease by recently defined criteria. It was negative isolation that provided the CD8+ and CD4+ T cells, whereas TEMRA cells were enriched by FACS. V was pared by 0 bases and J by 3 bases, with 1 base of the junction left unmatched. The germline V gene encodes CDR1 PRHDT and CDR2 FYEKMQ (reference sequence). This CDR3 contains 15 residues. RNA amounts of roughly 0.45 to 1 ug underwent reverse transcription with random hexamers. The immunoSEQ assay covered 54 Vbeta and 13 Jbeta segments for CDR3. From the immunoSEQ multiplex PCR reads, TCRdb called clonotypes with MiXCR, one entry per CDR3 protein. The table records 100,000 or so distinct CDR3 sequences, around 96% of them present only once. Note on this clonotype: Its specificity is not known.

This clonotype was obtained from a human donor with Susac syndrome. The sequenced sample consisted of CD8+ T cells from PBMCs. The chain uses TRBV13 and TRBJ2-5; 10 bases agree with TRBD1. The CDR3 protein is CASSLGGTGEETQYF. CDR3 in DNA: TGTGCCAGCAGCTTAGGTGGGACAGGGGAAGAGACCCAGTACTTC.